Presented here are 8 T cell receptor beta chains from one specimen sequenced in a study of blood T cells in healthy people across ages. The use of a sample-barcoded 5' primer and a J-beta primer mix characterized a second PCR of 7 to 11 cycles. TCRdb redid the calling of the 5' RACE reads with MiXCR, one entry per CDR3 protein. The data contain about 670,000 distinct CDR3 sequences, more than 45% of them singletons. The material sequenced was blood. These receptors all come from a woman aged 80 or over in good health.

V usage is TRBV29-1 and J usage is TRBJ2-7, with TRBD1 matching 7 bases. The J segment lost 8 bases and the V segment lost 0 bases, leaving 4 bases of the junction unmatched. This CDR3 is built from 12 residues. Germline CDR1 SQVTM, CDR2 ANQGSEA. For the CDR3, the DNA is TGCAGCGTTGAAGATCAACAGGGGAAGCAGTACTTC. This sequence encodes CSVEDQQGKQYF.

This clonotype came up a few times. The chain has TRBV2 and TRBJ1-6, with 11 bases fitting TRBD1. Germline V gene lookup returns CDR1 SNHLY and CDR2 FYNNEI. V trimming: 5 bases; J trimming: 6 bases; junction bases outside the gene matches: 6. This CDR3 is built from 16 residues. The DNA for the CDR3 is TGTGCCAGCAGTATTGGACAGGGGGCTTTTAATTCACCCCTCCACTTT. It specifies CASSIGQGAFNSPLHF. Full variable domain (remainder filled in from reference TRBV2 and TRBJ1-6): EPEVTQTPSHQVTQMGQEVILRCVPISNHLYFYWYRQILGQKVEFLVSFYNNEISEKSEIFDDQFSVERPDGSNFTLKIRSTKLEDSAMYFCASSIGQGAFNSPLHFGNGTRLTVT.

The chain uses TRBV7-2 and TRBJ2-2; no reliable D call. The CDR3 sequence is 16 residues long. Germline values: CDR1 SGHTA, CDR2 FQGNSA. V shed 5 bases and J shed 4 bases, with 17 bases lying between them. CDR3 residues: CASSRQPSFGTGELFF. CDR3 nucleotides: TGTGCCAGCAGCCGTCAACCGAGCTTCGGCACCGGGGAGCTGTTTTTT.

This clonotype came up a few times. CDR3 region: CSVDRGAGRKETQYF. The CDR3 DNA sequence: TGCAGCGTTGACCGGGGAGCAGGACGAAAGGAGACCCAGTACTTC. The chain is built from TRBV29-1 and TRBJ2-5, with a tentative D call TRBD2 (5 bases). The CDR3 spans 15 residues. Per the germline V gene, CDR1 is SQVTM and CDR2 is ANQGSEA. V was shortened by 3 bases and J by 5 bases, with 19 bases between the two germline ends.

The chain uses TRBV7-9 and TRBJ1-6; TRBD1 is a possible D gene (6 bases). Germline loops: CDR1 SEHNR, CDR2 FQNEAQ (reference sequence). This CDR3 comprises 14 residues. Deletions cut 3 bases from V and 6 bases from J, with 9 bases between. CDR3 sequence: CASSLEGGNSPLHF. The CDR3 region has the DNA TGTGCCAGCAGCTTGGAAGGGGGTAATTCACCCCTCCACTTT.

This chain uses TRBV5-1 with TRBJ2-1, with D perhaps matching TRBD2 (5 bases). The CDR3 spans 15 residues. The V gene's germline CDR1 is SGHRS and CDR2 YFSETQ. V lost 7 bases and J lost 3, with 17 bases in between. The CDR3 protein is CASGASSSDYNEQFF. The CDR3 bases are TGCGCCAGCGGCGCTAGCTCTTCCGACTACAATGAGCAGTTCTTC.

This rearrangement joins TRBV7-3 to TRBJ2-2; 16 bases match TRBD2. V gave up 1 base and J gave up 0 bases; unmatched junction bases: 2. CDR3 length: 19 amino acids. The germline CDR1 and CDR2 sequences are SGHTA and FQGTGA. In nucleotides, the CDR3 is TGTGCCAGCAGCTTAAGGGGACTAGCGGGAGGGCCGAACACCGGGGAGCTGTTTTTT. Protein: CASSLRGLAGGPNTGELFF.

This clonotype has a handful of counts. The chain recombines TRBV6-2 or TRBV6-3 with TRBJ2-2, with 8 bases matching TRBD2. CDR1 and CDR2 (germline): MNHEY, SVGEGT. The CDR3 extends over 15 amino acids. J was trimmed by 6 bases and V by 8 bases; bases with no gene match: 11. The CDR3 DNA reads TGTGCCAGCCTGAACGGGAGGGGTGAAGCCGGGGAGCTGTTTTTT. Protein product: CASLNGRGEAGELFF.